This TCR beta chain derives from a study of control samples from healthy donors and cancer patients. CDR1 is MNHEY, CDR2 SVGAGI, per germline. The CDR3 contains 16 residues. V lost 0 bases to trimming and J lost 7 bases, with 18 bases between them. The assay was immunoSEQ multiplex PCR, and TCRdb's table has in-frame clones only and misses some. The profile shows some 130,000 clones, approximately 90% of them singletons. The sequencing input was blood. This chain connects TRBV6-5 to TRBJ1-1; a weak D match, TRBD1 (6 bases). The origin of this receptor is a woman aged 25 to 39 in good health. CDR3 in DNA: TGTGCCAGCAGTTACTCGAATCTACTGGGGGCGGTTGAAGCTTTCTTT. Protein product: CASSYSNLLGAVEAFF.